The rows below give T cell receptor beta chains drawn from one sample of a study of CD8 T cells in Susac syndrome. One entry per CDR3 protein results from TCRdb running MiXCR on the immunoSEQ multiplex PCR reads. The sample has about 140,000 distinct CDR3 sequences, approximately 95% seen once; the top ten hold about 0.14%. Sequencing was carried out using CD4+ T cells from PBMCs. The receptor source for this set is a human donor with Susac syndrome. The CDR3 runs from the conserved cysteine through the conserved F or W. A D gene is named only where the DNA matches it firmly. Clone size is stated in some rows and not others, as once, few, many or a class when expanded.

size	V	D	J	DNA	CDR3
NA	TRBV20-1	NA	TRBJ2-7	TGCAGTGCTAGGGGCCCGCAATACGAGCAGTACTTC	CSARGPQYEQYF
NA	TRBV28	TRBD1	TRBJ1-6	TGTGCCAGCAGTTTCGACGGACAGGGCGGTTCACCCCTCCACTTT	CASSFDGQGGSPLHF
NA	TRBV3-1	NA	TRBJ2-1	TGTGCCAGCAGACTAAGAAATTACAATGAGCAGTTCTTC	CASRLRNYNEQFF
NA	TRBV5-4	NA	TRBJ1-5	TGTGCCAGCAGCTTGGGTAGTAATCAGCCCCAGCATTTT	CASSLGSNQPQHF
NA	TRBV5-1	NA	TRBJ2-7	TGCGCCAGCAGCATGAACAGTGGCTCCTACGAGCAGTACTTC	CASSMNSGSYEQYF
once	TRBV28	NA	TRBJ2-3	TGTGCCAGCGCGACAGGACTCACAGATACGCAGTATTTT	CASATGLTDTQYF
NA	TRBV7-2	TRBD2	TRBJ2-7	TGTGCCAGCAGCTCGCGGTGGGAGCGGGATGGCGAGCAGTACTTC	CASSSRWERDGEQYF
NA	TRBV29-1	NA	TRBJ1-2	TGCAGCCTTACAGAGGGGCCGGGCGGCTACACCTTC	CSLTEGPGGYTF
NA	TRBV12-3/TRBV12-4	NA	TRBJ2-5	TGTGCCAGCAGTTTTACGGACGGGAAGACCCAGTACTTC	CASSFTDGKTQYF
NA	TRBV20-1	NA	TRBJ2-5	TGCAGTGCGCCCGGGATCCTGCAAGAGACCCAGTACTTC	CSAPGILQETQYF
NA	TRBV14	NA	TRBJ2-5	TGTGCCAGCAGCCAAGTCGGCAGGGGCCAAGAGACCCAGTACTTC	CASSQVGRGQETQYF
NA	TRBV6-2/TRBV6-3	TRBD1	TRBJ2-2	TGTGCCAGCAGTCCCGGACAGGGCGAGGCCGGGGAGCTGTTTTTT	CASSPGQGEAGELFF
NA	TRBV12-3/TRBV12-4	TRBD1	TRBJ2-1	TGTGCCAGCAGTCAAGACAGGGCGAATGAGCAGTTCTTC	CASSQDRANEQFF
NA	TRBV30	NA	TRBJ2-3	TGTGCCTGGAGTGTACTAGGGACGGGGGTTCATACGCAGTATTTT	CAWSVLGTGVHTQYF